Reported below is one T cell receptor (beta chain). The specificity of this receptor is unknown. Per-base qualities were not stored, and no clone one base away is much larger. The source of the sample is a study of cytomegalovirus exposure and HLA in healthy donors (dated by TCRdb to the late 2010s). About the full investigation: A later analysis indicated that the 95 to 150 validation repertoires were generated on the platform also employed for the 650 to 850 repertoires of the first cohort. The aim of the study was to test whether cataloging public T cell receptors could identify signatures of past pathogen exposure. Along with the approximately 650-subject first cohort, a separate validation cohort of around 120 different subjects was used. High-throughput TCR immunosequencing, statistical association of individual TCRs with disease status, and machine learning were combined to predict cytomegalovirus infection status.

What the research found in general, with its limitations: Most TCR sequences were observed very rarely across donors, whereas some public TCRs were present in many individuals. The classifier was reported to diagnose cytomegalovirus status with high specificity and sensitivity in both the original and validation cohorts. The authors suggested that the approach could potentially be generalized to other disease states and immunological phenotypes. A later analysis lacked HLA typing for the validation cohort, so it scored co-occurrence in that cohort across all 110 or so repertoires. A total of 150 or so TCR beta chains were listed by the study as associated with cytomegalovirus. In a later analysis, TCRs clustered in the first cohort were found to also tend to co-occur in the approximately 120 validation repertoires, with 85% to 95% of cluster scores above 0. In vitro tests confirmed that a few of the cytomegalovirus-associated TCR beta chains recognize cytomegalovirus antigens.

CDR1 and CDR2, per the germline V gene (reference sequence), are SGHAT and FQDESV. Measured from the cysteine to the phenylalanine, the CDR3 is 15 residues long. Solely the CDR3 DNA is kept, with 45 bases framed from the first base. Trimming costs V 1 base and J 5 bases, and their ends lie 12 bases apart. Receptor amplification or capture employed the immunoSEQ multiplex PCR assay. The authors' analysis ran thus. A statistical classification framework was built to diagnose cytomegalovirus status from the catalog of TCR beta chain sequences. This is the immuneACCESS table as TCRdb keeps it, with only in-frame sequences that have V and J called. A part of the clones is gone; compared with another copy, unresolved V genes explain less than half, and the rest is unexplained. For V, J and clone size, that table is used; D and trimming come from the DNA. Across this sample there are approximately 160,000 clones, with just under 90% seen only once. Clones ranked in the top ten supply around 4.4% of the sample.

Donors formed part of the validation cohort, which comprised approximately 130 subjects and was distinct from the first cohort of 666 subjects. This TCR derives from a young man in good health and CMV-seropositive. The sequenced sample consisted of PBMCs. The chain is made from TRBV11-1 and TRBJ2-1; perhaps TRBD1 is the D gene, with 5 bases matching. The nucleotides are TGTGCCAGCAGCTTAGGCAGGGCTGTGGACAATGAGCAGTTCTTC. This codes for CASSLGRAVDNEQFF.